The entry that follows covers one T cell receptor beta chain sequence. Antigen: not known. Sequencing was performed with immunoSEQ multiplex PCR; in TCRdb, only in-frame clones are kept and a portion is missing. This table has about 77,000 clones, around 90% appearing once. The data are from a study of human versus mouse CDR3 diversity and MHC coevolution. CDR1 is SGHNT, CDR2 YYREEE, per germline (reference sequence). There are 17 residues in the CDR3. Losses at the gene ends were 0 bases for V and 5 bases for J; bases not matched to a gene: 10. Naive CD4 T cells were sorted as CD45RO-negative, CD62L-positive. Study-wide findings and caveats: Most of the three human donors had the lowest clonal inequality.

The V call is TRBV5-4, the J call TRBJ1-2, with TRBD1 matching over 10 bases. The source is a person aged 25 to 75 in good health. The sample taken for sequencing was naive CD4+ T cells from blood. Subset given: CD45RO-negative CD62L-positive naive CD4 T cells. In DNA, the CDR3 is TGTGCCAGCAGCTTGGCCGGGACAGGGGTCAGTAAATATGGCTACACCTTC. Translated, it gives CASSLAGTGVSKYGYTF.